These 28 T cell receptor beta chains share one sample of origin, sequenced in a study of blood T cell repertoires in COVID-19. This table comes from immunoSEQ multiplex PCR, and its TCRdb copy is limited to in-frame clones, with some not included. Here the sample spans about 140,000 clones, over 80% being singletons. Material for sequencing was peripheral blood. The receptors here all came from a woman in her forties or fifties with acute or convalescent COVID-19.

The CDR3 here is CASSAGTWNTGELFF. In nucleotides, the CDR3 is TGTGCCAGCAGCGCCGGGACTTGGAACACCGGGGAGCTGTTTTTT. This chain links TRBV9 with TRBJ2-2, with D maybe TRBD2 (6 bases). This CDR3 is 15 amino acids long. The V and J ends lost 3 bases and 1 base respectively, with 10 bases between them. CDR1 and CDR2 (germline): SGDLS, YYNGEE. Variable domain in full (rest from reference TRBV9 and TRBJ2-2): DSGVTQTPKHLITATGQRVTLRCSPRSGDLSVYWYQQSLDQGLQFLIQYYNGEERAKGNILERFSAQQFPDLHSELNLSSLELGDSALYFCASSAGTWNTGELFFGEGSRLTVL.

There are a few counts of this clone. V gene TRBV28 combines with J gene TRBJ2-7; D is perhaps TRBD1 (6 bases). Germline CDR1 and CDR2: MDHEN and SYDVKM. The V end was cut by 5 bases, the J end by 4 bases, with 24 bases between. The CDR3 extends over 17 amino acids. The CDR3 reads CASSPLKLRGHIYEQYF. CDR3 sequence (DNA): TGTGCCAGCAGTCCCCTCAAGCTCAGGGGACACATATACGAGCAGTACTTC.

The chain is built from TRBV5-6 and TRBJ1-6, with 9 bases identical to TRBD1. V lost 0 bases and J lost 10; bases outside the gene matches: 2. Germline CDR1 is SGHDT and CDR2 is YYEEEE. This CDR3 has 14 residues. As DNA, the CDR3 is TGTGCCAGCAGCTTGGACAGGGGGCGGTCACCCCTCCACTTT. It yields the protein CASSLDRGRSPLHF.

For this clone: The sample has other DNA sequences that encode this CDR3 too. The rearrangement uses TRBV20-1 and TRBJ2-7, with unresolved D. V was shortened by 5 bases and J by 5 bases, with 10 bases between the two germline ends. The CDR3 length is 11 residues. CDR1 and CDR2 from the germline V gene are DFQATT and SNEGSKA (reference sequence). CDR3 in amino acids: CSASSGHEQYF. CDR3 DNA: TGCAGTGCTTCTTCCGGTCACGAGCAGTACTTC.

The chain employs TRBV3-1 (or the pseudogene TRBV3-2) and TRBJ2-1, with 10 bases lining up with TRBD1. Germline lookup yields CDR1 LGHDT and CDR2 YNNKEL (reference sequence). The ends lost 6 bases at V and 0 bases at J; junction bases unmatched: 11. This CDR3 is 18 amino acids long. The CDR3 region has the DNA TGTGCCAGCAGGACGGGACAGGGGTATGGAACCTCCTACAATGAGCAGTTCTTC. Residues: CASRTGQGYGTSYNEQFF.

The chain links TRBV29-1 to TRBJ2-5, with TRBD2 identical over 7 bases. Per the germline V gene, CDR1 is SQVTM and CDR2 is ANQGSEA. V dropped 7 bases and J dropped 4; count of bases not matched to a gene: 6. The CDR3 length is 12 residues. The CDR3 is CSAGTTAETQYF. The CDR3 DNA sequence: TGCAGCGCGGGGACTACAGCAGAGACCCAGTACTTC.

The chain recombines TRBV6-5 with TRBJ2-3; 10 bases map to TRBD2. Germline assignment: CDR1 MNHEY and CDR2 SVGAGI. This CDR3 contains 16 residues. With 4 bases clipped from V and 2 bases from J, the junction kept 6 bases outside the gene matches. The CDR3 sequence is CASSWASGRLTDTQYF. In DNA, the CDR3 is TGTGCCAGCAGTTGGGCTAGCGGGAGACTCACAGATACGCAGTATTTT.

V and J are TRBV5-4 and TRBJ2-5; a weak D match, TRBD2 (6 bases). Germline CDR1 and CDR2: SGHNT and YYREEE (reference sequence). This CDR3 spans 15 amino acids. Trimming stripped 5 bases from V and 4 bases from J, with 18 bases between. The CDR3 nucleotides are TGTGCCAGCAGTCCGGACTCCTCCGGGGGAGAGACCCAGTACTTC. This gives the protein CASSPDSSGGETQYF.

The V gene is TRBV24-1, the J gene TRBJ1-5; 8 nucleotides line up with TRBD1. The V and J ends lost 4 bases and 6 bases, in that order; junction bases with no gene match: 4. Germline V lookup: CDR1 KGHDR, CDR2 SFDVKD. This CDR3 has 14 amino acids. CDR3 sequence reads: CATSDKQGGQPQHF. CDR3 nucleotide sequence: TGTGCCACCAGTGACAAACAGGGGGGTCAGCCCCAGCATTTT.

The J gene is TRBJ1-1, the V gene TRBV7-8; no firm D call. V was shortened by 1 base and J by 0 bases, with 9 bases between the two germline ends. The CDR3 totals 15 residues. Germline CDR1 SGHVS, CDR2 FQNEAQ. The CDR3 spells CASSLGAGLNTEAFF. The CDR3 DNA sequence: TGTGCCAGCAGCTTAGGGGCAGGATTGAACACTGAAGCTTTCTTT.

The CDR3 DNA follows: TGTGCCTGGAGTGTACAACTAGCGGGGACCCAAGAGACCCAGTACTTC. Encoded protein: CAWSVQLAGTQETQYF. The chain recombines TRBV30 with TRBJ2-5; 10 bases are shared with TRBD2. The CDR3 runs to 16 residues. Looked up from germline, CDR1 is GTSNPN and CDR2 is SVGIG (reference sequence). The junction had 5 bases not matched to a gene; V was cut back by 0 bases and J by 1 base.

About this clone: Other DNA variants within this sample encode the same CDR3. The J gene is TRBJ1-2, the V gene TRBV5-1; 8 nucleotides match TRBD1. There are 15 residues in the CDR3. Trimming at V came to 0 bases and at J to 8 bases, leaving 9 bases not matched to a gene. Germline V gives CDR1 SGHRS, CDR2 YFSETQ. In DNA, the CDR3 is TGCGCCAGCAGCTTGGCTGGGTCGACAGGGGACGGCTACACCTTC. Its translation is CASSLAGSTGDGYTF. The variable domain in full, with the rest retrieved from reference TRBV5-1 and TRBJ1-2, is KAGVTQTPRYLIKTRGQQVTLSCSPISGHRSVSWYQQTPGQGLQFLFEYFSETQRNKGNFPGRFSGRQFSNSRSEMNVSTLELGDSALYLCASSLAGSTGDGYTFGSGTRLTVV.

The chain links TRBV6-6 to TRBJ2-7; D is unresolved. CDR1 is MNHNY, CDR2 SVGAGI, per germline (reference sequence). Trimming removed 6 bases at V and 0 bases at J, with 12 bases between. There are 14 residues in the CDR3. CDR3 region: CASSPEQSSYEQYF. The CDR3 DNA reads TGTGCCAGCAGCCCGGAACAGAGCTCCTACGAGCAGTACTTC.

The gene calls are TRBV27 and TRBJ2-7; TRBD2 matches 8 bases. The CDR3 contains 14 residues. The J segment lost 6 bases and the V segment lost 2 bases, leaving 6 bases of the junction unmatched. Germline V gives CDR1 MNHEY, CDR2 SMNVEV (reference sequence). Here the CDR3 reads CASSLSGSSGEQYF. As DNA, the CDR3 is TGTGCCAGCAGTTTAAGCGGGAGCTCTGGCGAGCAGTACTTC.

For the CDR3, the DNA is TGTGCCAGCAGCTCCCGGGGAGTTAGCACAGATACGCAGTATTTT. Amino acid sequence: CASSSRGVSTDTQYF. The chain links TRBV7-8 to TRBJ2-3, with D perhaps TRBD2 (5 bases). The V gene lost 4 bases and the J gene lost 0 bases, with 11 bases spanning the gap. The CDR3 length is 15 residues. In germline, CDR1 is SGHVS, CDR2 FQNEAQ.

This clone was recorded only once. J is TRBJ1-6 and V is TRBV4-1; D is perhaps TRBD1 (5 bases). This CDR3 has 16 amino acids. V lost 0 bases to trimming and J lost 10 bases, with 16 bases between them. Germline CDR1 reads MGHRA; CDR2 reads YSYEKL. The CDR3 sequence: CASSQEGRGLGSPLHF. CDR3 nucleotides: TGCGCCAGCAGCCAAGAAGGGAGGGGCCTGGGCTCACCCCTCCACTTT.

Only a few counts were recorded for this clone. The rearrangement links TRBV3-1 (or the pseudogene TRBV3-2) to TRBJ2-7, with D unclear. The CDR3 is 14 residues long. CDR1 LGHDT and CDR2 YNNKEL come from the germline V gene (reference sequence). V lost 0 bases and J lost 1, with 7 bases in between. The CDR3 is CASSQDWRSYEQYF. DNA for the CDR3: TGTGCCAGCAGCCAAGACTGGAGATCCTACGAGCAGTACTTC.

The chain recombines TRBV9 with TRBJ1-4; 9 bases match TRBD1. This CDR3 spans 15 amino acids. V trimming: 0 bases; J trimming: 7 bases; junction bases outside the gene matches: 4. The germline V gene encodes CDR1 SGDLS and CDR2 YYNGEE. The CDR3 sequence is CASSVGVGQGEKLFF. CDR3 DNA sequence: TGTGCCAGCAGCGTAGGGGTGGGACAGGGTGAAAAACTGTTTTTT. The full variable domain, rest sourced from reference TRBV9 and TRBJ1-4, is DSGVTQTPKHLITATGQRVTLRCSPRSGDLSVYWYQQSLDQGLQFLIQYYNGEERAKGNILERFSAQQFPDLHSELNLSSLELGDSALYFCASSVGVGQGEKLFFGSGTQLSVL.

V and J are TRBV18 and TRBJ2-3; D remains ambiguous. Trimming cost V 1 base and J 1 base, with 6 bases left between them. This CDR3 spans 14 amino acids. Per the germline V gene, CDR1 is KGHSH and CDR2 is LQKENI. The DNA of the CDR3 is TGTGCCAGCTCACCACTTCCTCGCACAGATACGCAGTATTTT. Amino acid sequence: CASSPLPRTDTQYF.

CDR3 sequence: CAIRRQEGAEAFF. The CDR3 nucleotides are TGTGCCATCAGAAGACAGGAAGGCGCTGAAGCTTTCTTT. The V call is TRBV10-3, the J call TRBJ1-1, with TRBD1 as a possible D gene (6 bases). V lost 6 bases, J lost 6 bases, and 14 bases lay in between. Germline CDR1 reads ENHRY; CDR2 reads SYGVKD. This CDR3 spans 13 amino acids.

CDR3 region: CASIGVGQDYEQYF. The CDR3 DNA follows: TGTGCCAGCATAGGGGTGGGACAGGACTACGAGCAGTACTTC. The J gene is TRBJ2-7, the V gene TRBV2; 8 bases agree with TRBD1. J was trimmed by 3 bases and V by 7 bases; bases with no gene match: 8. The CDR3 consists of 14 residues. Looked up from germline, CDR1 is SNHLY and CDR2 is FYNNEI.

V is TRBV2 and J is TRBJ2-7, with 9 bases aligning to TRBD1. In germline, CDR1 is SNHLY, CDR2 FYNNEI. After removal of 6 bases from V and 6 bases from J, the junction contained 12 bases not matched to a gene. The CDR3 spans 15 residues. CDR3 nucleotides: TGTGCCAGCAGGGTAGGGACAGGGAGATCTGGCGAGCAGTACTTC. Residues: CASRVGTGRSGEQYF.

DNA of the CDR3: TGTGCCAGCAGCTTAGCGAGCGGAGAGTACAATGAGCAGTTCTTC. It yields the protein CASSLASGEYNEQFF. This rearrangement joins TRBV11-3 to TRBJ2-1, with a weak D call TRBD2 (5 bases). The CDR3 extends over 15 amino acids. The germline V gene has CDR1 SGHNT and CDR2 YENEEA. With 1 base removed from V and 4 bases from J, the gap between germline ends came to 11 bases.

The rearrangement uses TRBV9 and TRBJ1-2; TRBD1 matches 8 bases. The CDR3 extends over 14 amino acids. Germline CDR1 SGDLS, CDR2 YYNGEE. The V gene end was trimmed by 3 bases and the J gene end by 3 bases; junction bases not matched to a gene: 4. The chain's CDR3 is CASSGGQGHYGYTF. CDR3 coding DNA: TGTGCCAGCAGCGGAGGACAGGGCCACTATGGCTACACCTTC.

The chain joins TRBV5-4 to TRBJ1-2; the D gene is possibly TRBD1 (6 bases). V shed 0 bases and J shed 3 bases, with 6 bases lying between them. Germline CDR1 is SGHNT and CDR2 is YYREEE (reference sequence). This CDR3 comprises 13 residues. The CDR3 nucleotides are TGTGCCAGCAGCTTGGACAGGGACTATGGCTACACCTTC. Translated: CASSLDRDYGYTF.

The chain employs TRBV5-1 and TRBJ2-3; D remains unclear. The V end lost 4 bases, the J end lost 0 bases, and 15 bases lay between the germline ends. Germline V lookup: CDR1 SGHRS, CDR2 YFSETQ. CDR3 length: 16 residues. The CDR3 reads CASSIDTLISTDTQYF. CDR3 in DNA: TGCGCCAGCAGCATTGACACACTCATTAGCACAGATACGCAGTATTTT. Combining the CDR3 with reference TRBV5-1 and TRBJ2-3 gives the whole variable domain KAGVTQTPRYLIKTRGQQVTLSCSPISGHRSVSWYQQTPGQGLQFLFEYFSETQRNKGNFPGRFSGRQFSNSRSEMNVSTLELGDSALYLCASSIDTLISTDTQYFGPGTRLTVL.

V gene TRBV24-1 combines with J gene TRBJ2-3, with a possible D match to TRBD1 (5 bases). The CDR3 loop spans 13 amino acids. The V end lost 9 bases, the J end lost 1 base, and 10 bases lay between the germline ends. From germline, CDR1 is KGHDR and CDR2 SFDVKD. Written as DNA, the CDR3 is TGTGCCACCGCAGGGTTAGGCACAGATACGCAGTATTTT. It yields the protein CATAGLGTDTQYF.

The J gene is TRBJ2-1, the V gene TRBV7-3, with 9 bases aligning to TRBD2. The ends lost 4 bases at V and 9 bases at J; junction bases unmatched: 4. The CDR3 length is 13 residues. Germline values: CDR1 SGHTA, CDR2 FQGTGA. The CDR3 spells CASSSGTSSEQFF. Here the CDR3 DNA reads TGTGCCAGCAGCTCAGGGACTAGCAGTGAGCAGTTCTTC.